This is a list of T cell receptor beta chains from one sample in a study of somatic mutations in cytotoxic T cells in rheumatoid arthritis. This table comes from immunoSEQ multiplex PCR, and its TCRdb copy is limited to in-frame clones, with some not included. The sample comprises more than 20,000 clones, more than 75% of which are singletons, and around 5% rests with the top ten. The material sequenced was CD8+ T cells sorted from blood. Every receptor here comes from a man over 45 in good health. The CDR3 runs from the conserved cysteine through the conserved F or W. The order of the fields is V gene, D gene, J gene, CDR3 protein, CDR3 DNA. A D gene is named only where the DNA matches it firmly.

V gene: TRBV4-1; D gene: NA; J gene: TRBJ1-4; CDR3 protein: CASNLGATNEKLFF; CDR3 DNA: TGCGCCAGCAACTTGGGGGCAACTAATGAAAAACTGTTTTTT
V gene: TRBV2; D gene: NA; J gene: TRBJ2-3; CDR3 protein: CASSPPRESTDTQYF; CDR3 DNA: TGTGCCAGCTCCCCCCCCAGAGAGAGCACAGATACGCAGTATTTT
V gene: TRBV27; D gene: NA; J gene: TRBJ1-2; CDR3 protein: CASSLSSGGNYGYTF; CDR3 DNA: TGTGCCAGCAGTTTATCGAGTGGGGGAAACTATGGCTACACCTTC
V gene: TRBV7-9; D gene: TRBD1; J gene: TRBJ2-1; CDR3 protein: CASSSPGQGHNEQFF; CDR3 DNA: TGTGCCAGCAGTTCTCCGGGACAGGGGCACAATGAGCAGTTCTTC
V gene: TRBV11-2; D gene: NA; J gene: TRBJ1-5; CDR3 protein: CASSVGTGFNQPQHF; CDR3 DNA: TGTGCCAGCAGCGTAGGAACAGGGTTCAATCAGCCCCAGCATTTT
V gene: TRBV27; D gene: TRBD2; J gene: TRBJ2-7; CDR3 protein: CASSPSGRGYEQYF; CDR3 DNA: TGTGCCAGCAGTCCTAGCGGGAGAGGGTACGAGCAGTACTTC
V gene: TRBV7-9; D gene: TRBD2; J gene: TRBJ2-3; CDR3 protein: CASSGPPIGTSGSTDTQYF; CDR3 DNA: TGTGCCAGCAGCGGCCCCCCCATCGGGACTAGCGGGAGCACAGATACGCAGTATTTT
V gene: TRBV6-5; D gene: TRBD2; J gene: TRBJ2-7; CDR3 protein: CASSYGGGGYEQYF; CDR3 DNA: TGTGCCAGCAGTTATGGCGGCGGGGGATACGAGCAGTACTTC
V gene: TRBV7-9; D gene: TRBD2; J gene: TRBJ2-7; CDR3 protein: CASSPAGGPNRYEQYF; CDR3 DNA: TGTGCCAGCAGCCCAGCGGGAGGGCCCAATCGCTACGAGCAGTACTTC
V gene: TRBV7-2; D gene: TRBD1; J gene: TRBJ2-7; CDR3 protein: CASSLHGTGTYEQYF; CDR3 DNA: TGTGCCAGCAGCTTACACGGGACAGGGACCTACGAGCAGTACTTC
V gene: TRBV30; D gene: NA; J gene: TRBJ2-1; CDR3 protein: CAWSLGLEQFF; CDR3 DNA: TGTGCCTGGAGCCTGGGGCTAGAGCAGTTCTTC
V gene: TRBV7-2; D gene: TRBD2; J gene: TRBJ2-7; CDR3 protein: CASSSAWSSGSYEQYF; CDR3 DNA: TGTGCCAGCAGCTCCGCATGGTCTAGCGGGAGCTACGAGCAGTACTTC
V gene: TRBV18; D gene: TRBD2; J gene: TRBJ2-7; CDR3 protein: CASSKREGSYEQYF; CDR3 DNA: TGTGCCAGCTCAAAGCGGGAGGGTTCCTACGAGCAGTACTTC
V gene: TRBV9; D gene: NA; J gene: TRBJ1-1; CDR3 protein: CASSVGAHWGTEAFF; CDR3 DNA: TGTGCCAGCAGCGTAGGGGCCCACTGGGGAACTGAAGCTTTCTTT
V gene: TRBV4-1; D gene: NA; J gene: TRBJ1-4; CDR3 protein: CASSQDPPTTAYATNEKLFF; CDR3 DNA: TGCGCCAGCAGCCAAGATCCACCGACCACAGCCTATGCAACTAATGAAAAACTGTTTTTT
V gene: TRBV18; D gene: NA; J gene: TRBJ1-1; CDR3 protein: CASSLGRGNTEAFF; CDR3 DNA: TGTGCCAGCTCACTGGGACGGGGGAACACTGAAGCTTTCTTT